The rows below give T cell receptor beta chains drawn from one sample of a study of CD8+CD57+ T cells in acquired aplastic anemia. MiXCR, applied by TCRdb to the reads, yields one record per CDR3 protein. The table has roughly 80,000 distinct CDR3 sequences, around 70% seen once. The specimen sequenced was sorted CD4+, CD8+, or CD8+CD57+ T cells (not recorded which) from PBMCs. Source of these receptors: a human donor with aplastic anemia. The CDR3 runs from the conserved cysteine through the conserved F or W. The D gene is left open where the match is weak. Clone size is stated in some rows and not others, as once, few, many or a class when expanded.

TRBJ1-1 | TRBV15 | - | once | CATSRGKGQNTEAFF | TGTGCCACCAGCAGAGGTAAGGGCCAGAACACTGAAGCTTTCTTT
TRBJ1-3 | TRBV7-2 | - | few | CASSVSSGNTIYF | TGTGCCAGCAGCGTGAGCTCTGGAAACACCATATATTTT
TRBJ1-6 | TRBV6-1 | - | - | CASSAGENSPLHF | TGTGCCAGCAGTGCAGGGGAAAATTCACCCCTCCACTTT
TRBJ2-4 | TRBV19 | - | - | CASSIASGKNIQYF | TGTGCCAGTAGTATAGCGAGTGGGAAAAACATTCAGTACTTC
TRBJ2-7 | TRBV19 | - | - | CASSIRPGWEQYF | TGTGCCAGTAGTATCAGGCCGGGGTGGGAGCAGTACTTC
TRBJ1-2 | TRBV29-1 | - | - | CSEAGREGHGYTF | TGCAGCGAGGCAGGACGGGAGGGCCATGGCTACACCTTC
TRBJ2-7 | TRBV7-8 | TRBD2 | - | CASSFVAGGSEQYF | TGTGCCAGCAGCTTCGTAGCGGGAGGGAGCGAGCAGTACTTC
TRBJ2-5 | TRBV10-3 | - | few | CAISEEGAETQYF | TGTGCCATCAGTGAGGAGGGAGCAGAGACCCAGTACTTC
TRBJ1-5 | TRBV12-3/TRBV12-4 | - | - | CASTSGGFQPQHF | TGTGCCAGCACCTCTGGAGGGTTTCAGCCCCAGCATTTT
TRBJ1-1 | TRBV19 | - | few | CASALSTGLNTEAFF | TGTGCCAGTGCCCTCTCAACAGGGTTGAACACTGAAGCTTTCTTT
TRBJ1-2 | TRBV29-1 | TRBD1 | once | CSVWTGDGYTF | TGCAGCGTGTGGACAGGGGATGGCTACACCTTC
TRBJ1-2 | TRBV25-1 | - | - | CASSDYMGAYGYTF | TGTGCCAGCAGTGACTACATGGGGGCCTATGGCTACACCTTC
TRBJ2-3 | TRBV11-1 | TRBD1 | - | CASSPLRTGGDTQYF | TGTGCCAGCAGCCCTCTACGGACAGGGGGGGATACGCAGTATTTT
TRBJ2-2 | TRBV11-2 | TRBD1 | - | CASSPLRTGAPGELFF | TGTGCCAGCTCACCACTCCGGACAGGGGCCCCCGGGGAGCTGTTTTTT
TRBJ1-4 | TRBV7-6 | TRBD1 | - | CASSLALTGVNEKLFF | TGTGCCAGCAGCTTAGCCCTGACAGGGGTAAATGAAAAACTGTTTTTT
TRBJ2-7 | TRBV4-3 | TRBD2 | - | CASSQSRDYPEQYF | TGCGCCAGCAGCCAGTCCCGGGACTACCCCGAGCAGTACTTC
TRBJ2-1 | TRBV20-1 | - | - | CSATNTGTPQFF | TGCAGTGCCACCAACACCGGGACTCCGCAGTTCTTC
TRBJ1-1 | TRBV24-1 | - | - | CAASWGLNTEAFF | TGTGCCGCCAGTTGGGGCCTGAACACTGAAGCTTTCTTT
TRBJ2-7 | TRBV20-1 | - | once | CSASETAAGGQYF | TGCAGTGCCTCCGAGACTGCGGCTGGAGGGCAGTACTTC
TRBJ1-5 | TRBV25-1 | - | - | CASSGGGMTDQPQHF | TGTGCCAGCAGTGGGGGAGGGATGACCGATCAGCCCCAGCATTTT